The 7 T cell receptor beta chains given below trace back to one sample, sequenced in a study of blood T cell repertoires in COVID-19. The data were produced by immunoSEQ multiplex PCR, yet TCRdb's version contains in-frame clones alone and is incomplete. The repertoire includes about 190,000 clones, nearly 85% of them detected once, and about 4.8% sits in the top ten. The sample consisted of peripheral blood. These receptors were taken from a woman under 40 with acute or convalescent COVID-19.

CDR3 nucleotide sequence: TGTGCCAGCAGCTTGGGACTAGCGGGAGGCCATAACACCGGGGAGCTGTTTTTT. It is translated as CASSLGLAGGHNTGELFF. The chain couples TRBV5-4 to TRBJ2-2, with 13 bases identical to TRBD2. Trimming removed 0 bases from V and 2 bases from J; junction bases left unmatched: 4. Germline values: CDR1 SGHNT, CDR2 YYREEE (reference sequence). This CDR3 has 18 residues.

J is TRBJ2-5 and V is TRBV5-4; D might be TRBD2 (5 bases). The CDR3 totals 14 residues. Germline assignment: CDR1 SGHNT and CDR2 YYREEE (reference sequence). V lost 3 bases, J lost 0 bases, and 9 bases lay in between. In DNA, the CDR3 is TGTGCCAGCAGCTCAATCGGGGACCAAGAGACCCAGTACTTC. Amino acids: CASSSIGDQETQYF.

The chain uses TRBV7-2 and TRBJ2-3, with a weak D call TRBD2 (5 bases). This CDR3 comprises 14 residues. Per germline, CDR1 SGHTA and CDR2 FQGNSA. V was pared by 3 bases and J by 4 bases, with 11 bases between. CDR3 sequence (DNA): TGTGCCAGCAGCTTCGGTGGGAGTGCAGATACGCAGTATTTT. It is translated as CASSFGGSADTQYF.

This clone was seen a handful of times. The chain employs TRBV9 and TRBJ2-1; a weak D match, TRBD2 (5 bases). Trimming stripped 2 bases from V and 4 bases from J, with 13 bases between. This CDR3 is built from 15 residues. Germline loops: CDR1 SGDLS, CDR2 YYNGEE. DNA of the CDR3: TGTGCCAGCAGCGTCTCCGGGGATCTGTACAATGAGCAGTTCTTC. Residues: CASSVSGDLYNEQFF.

The genes are TRBV3-1 (or the pseudogene TRBV3-2) and TRBJ2-7; D gene uncertain. Trimming stripped 3 bases from V and 6 bases from J, with 18 bases between. The CDR3 is 15 amino acids. Germline CDR1 LGHDT, CDR2 YNNKEL (reference sequence). CDR3 bases: TGTGCCAGCAGCCACGTACCTATTCCCGTTGGCGAGCAGTACTTC. This sequence encodes CASSHVPIPVGEQYF.

The rearrangement uses TRBV19 and TRBJ2-3, with TRBD2 matching 7 bases. This CDR3 contains 13 residues. V lost 6 bases to trimming and J lost 4 bases; unmatched junction nucleotides: 4. The germline CDR1 and CDR2 sequences are LNHDA and SQIVND (reference sequence). CDR3 region: CASRTGGADTQYF. The CDR3 region has the DNA TGTGCCAGTAGGACGGGGGGAGCAGATACGCAGTATTTT.

This chain uses TRBV4-2 with TRBJ2-3; 9 bases are a match to TRBD2. Germline CDR1 is LGHNA and CDR2 is YNFKEQ. Trimming at V came to 0 bases and at J to 7 bases, leaving 8 bases not matched to a gene. The CDR3 has 16 residues. CDR3 region: CASSQEAVAGGNTQYF. DNA for the CDR3: TGTGCCAGCAGCCAAGAGGCGGTGGCGGGGGGGAATACGCAGTATTTT.